This TCR beta chain was sequenced for a study of blood T cell repertoires in COVID-19. Study summary: Whether acute or convalescent, the COVID-19 samples came from the United States, Italy and Spain.

CDR1 and CDR2 from the germline V gene are MNHEY and SVGAGI. The CDR3 totals 14 residues. The ends were cut back, 2 bases at V and 6 bases at J, with 13 bases in the middle. Per the original data handling: Researchers report that nucleated cell counts were estimated from reference gene primer amplification. TCRdb keeps only in-frame clones here, not all; method: immunoSEQ multiplex PCR. Clonal size and the V and J genes are those of that table, whereas D and trimming came from the DNA. The repertoire holds 150,000 to 180,000 clones, with approximately 83% as singletons. The chain combines TRBV6-5 with TRBJ1-2, with a possible D match to TRBD1 (6 bases). The source material was peripheral blood. This sequence originates from a woman aged 60 to 75 with COVID-19, enrolled during active disease. The CDR3 DNA follows: TGTGCCAGCAGTTACAATCAGGGGCGGGATGGCTACACCTTC. Translation: CASSYNQGRDGYTF.